The 32 T cell receptor beta chains presented below share a single source sample, sequenced in a study of radiotherapy plus CTLA-4 blockade in lung cancer. Method: immunoSEQ multiplex PCR; TCRdb's copy keeps in-frame clones and lacks some. The sample holds 30,000 to 35,000 clones, around 73% seen once. The sample here was peripheral blood, taken from a patient treated with radiotherapy plus ipilimumab. The receptors shown here come from a human donor with non-small cell lung cancer who had stable disease on radiotherapy plus ipilimumab.

The rearrangement joins TRBV7-3 to TRBJ2-1, with unresolved D. V was shortened by 2 bases and J by 2 bases, with 7 bases between the two germline ends. CDR1 SGHTA and CDR2 FQGTGA come from the germline V gene. The CDR3 has 14 residues. The CDR3 loop reads CASSLGPPYNEQFF. The CDR3 nucleotides read TGTGCCAGCAGCTTAGGGCCCCCCTACAATGAGCAGTTCTTC.

This clone has more than one count but fewer than ten. The chain uses TRBV6-1 and TRBJ2-7; perhaps TRBD2 as D (5 bases). Germline V gives CDR1 MNHNS, CDR2 SASEGT. The CDR3 is 15 amino acids. V lost 0 bases, J lost 0 bases, and 9 bases lay in between. The CDR3 spells CASSEAGGPSYEQYV. DNA of the CDR3: TGTGCCAGCAGTGAAGCAGGAGGACCCTCCTACGAGCAGTACGTC.

The chain has TRBV18 and TRBJ2-3; 9 bases line up with TRBD1. CDR1 KGHSH and CDR2 LQKENI come from the germline V gene. CDR3 size: 13 residues. The junction had 2 bases not matched to a gene; V was cut back by 3 bases and J by 7 bases. The CDR3 loop is CASSPGTGNTQYF. DNA for the CDR3: TGTGCCAGCTCACCCGGGACAGGGAATACGCAGTATTTT. The full variable domain, with the rest looked up from reference TRBV18 and TRBJ2-3, is NAGVMQNPRHLVRRRGQEARLRCSPMKGHSHVYWYRQLPEEGLKFMVYLQKENIIDESGMPKERFSAEFPKEGPSILRIQQVVRGDSAAYFCASSPGTGNTQYFGPGTRLTVL.

This clone occurred once. The V and J genes are TRBV7-9 and TRBJ2-4; the match to TRBD2 covers 7 bases. V shed 0 bases and J 0 bases; nucleotides not matched to a gene: 2. Germline CDR1 SEHNR, CDR2 FQNEAQ (reference sequence). CDR3 size: 16 residues. The CDR3 nucleotides read TGTGCCAGCAGCTTAGCGACGGGAGGAGCCAAAAACATTCAGTACTTC. As protein: CASSLATGGAKNIQYF.

V and J are TRBV6-4 and TRBJ2-3; 12 bases agree with TRBD2. V lost 2 bases and J lost 0; bases outside the gene matches: 0. This CDR3 contains 16 residues. The germline V gene encodes CDR1 MRHNA and CDR2 SNTAGT. The CDR3 region has the DNA TGTGCCAGCAGTGACCTAGCGGGGGGGAGCACAGATACGCAGTATTTT. This translates into CASSDLAGGSTDTQYF.

The CDR3 bases are TGTGCCAGCGGGTTCTCAGGGAAATCACCCCTCCACTTT. Translating gives CASGFSGKSPLHF. V usage is TRBV27 and J usage is TRBJ1-6, with TRBD1 as a possible D gene (5 bases). The V and J ends lost 8 bases and 10 bases respectively, with 15 bases between them. The CDR3 contains 13 residues. The germline V gene encodes CDR1 MNHEY and CDR2 SMNVEV (reference sequence).

This sequence joins TRBV11-2 and TRBJ1-1; possibly TRBD1 for D (5 bases). The germline V and J ends were trimmed by 1 base and 3 bases, with 9 bases remaining between them. Germline CDR1 and CDR2: SGHAT and FQNNGV. The CDR3 covers 14 residues. The CDR3 loop reads CASSLVTGDTEAFF. The CDR3 nucleotides are TGTGCCAGCAGCTTAGTGACGGGGGACACTGAAGCTTTCTTT.

This clone has a single count. This rearrangement joins TRBV7-3 to TRBJ1-1, with 7 nucleotides matching TRBD1. The ends lost 5 bases at V and 0 bases at J; junction bases unmatched: 3. Germline V gives CDR1 SGHTA, CDR2 FQGTGA. This CDR3 region has 14 residues. CDR3 coding DNA: TGTGCCAGCAGCCTACAGGGGATGAACACTGAAGCTTTCTTT. Translated, it gives CASSLQGMNTEAFF.

Here the CDR3 reads CARSDSSGNTIYF. CDR3 sequence (DNA): TGTGCCCGCTCTGACAGCTCTGGAAACACCATATATTTT. The J gene is TRBJ1-3, the V gene TRBV30, with D perhaps TRBD1 (5 bases). Germline V gene sequence: CDR1 GTSNPN, CDR2 SVGIG (reference sequence). The CDR3 is made up of 13 amino acids. Trimming pared 8 bases from V and 0 bases from J, leaving 11 bases between. The full variable domain, rest sourced from reference TRBV30 and TRBJ1-3, is SQTIHQWPATLVQPVGSPLSLECTVEGTSNPNLYWYRQAAGRGLQLLFYSVGIGQISSEVPQNLSASRPQDRQFILSSKKLLLSDSGFYLCARSDSSGNTIYFGEGSWLTVV.

The gene calls are TRBV5-8 and TRBJ2-5, with D perhaps assigned TRBD1 or TRBD2 (6 bases each). There are 15 residues in the CDR3. CDR1 is SGHTS, CDR2 YDEGEE, per germline. V was clipped by 1 base and J by 1 base, with 11 bases between them. Here the CDR3 reads CASSLRGGSQETQYF. The DNA for the CDR3 is TGTGCCAGCAGCTTGCGAGGGGGGTCCCAAGAGACCCAGTACTTC.

By its share, this clone is medium-sized. The chain combines TRBV2 with TRBJ1-5; the D is unclear. CDR1 and CDR2 (germline): SNHLY, FYNNEI. The CDR3 covers 15 residues. Trimming stripped 8 bases from V and 10 bases from J, with 24 bases between. CDR3 nucleotides: TGTGCCAGCCGTCCAAGGGAAGGCAGGATTCACCCCCAGCATTTT. Encoded protein: CASRPREGRIHPQHF.

The V and J genes are TRBV2 and TRBJ2-2, with 7 nucleotides matching TRBD1. Germline CDR1 SNHLY, CDR2 FYNNEI. Trimming cost V 6 bases and J 5 bases; bases outside gene matches: 6. The CDR3 has 14 amino acids. The CDR3 DNA is TGTGCCAGCAGAGACAGGGTTTTGACCGGGGAGCTGTTTTTT. It specifies CASRDRVLTGELFF.

This sequence joins TRBV9 and TRBJ1-1; tentative D call: TRBD1 (6 bases). Trimming pared 4 bases from V and 6 bases from J, leaving 16 bases between. CDR1 and CDR2 (germline): SGDLS, YYNGEE. The CDR3 spans 14 residues. CDR3 region: CASSPWGGGAEAFF. The CDR3 region has the DNA TGTGCCAGCAGCCCCTGGGGAGGGGGAGCTGAAGCTTTCTTT. Variable domain in full (rest from reference TRBV9 and TRBJ1-1): DSGVTQTPKHLITATGQRVTLRCSPRSGDLSVYWYQQSLDQGLQFLIQYYNGEERAKGNILERFSAQQFPDLHSELNLSSLELGDSALYFCASSPWGGGAEAFFGQGTRLTVV.

The V call is TRBV5-1, the J call TRBJ1-6; D possibly corresponds to TRBD1 (5 bases). This CDR3 region has 15 residues. Between the trimmed V and J ends, which lost 2 bases and 4 bases, there was a span of 10 bases. Per the germline V gene, CDR1 is SGHRS and CDR2 is YFSETQ. Written as DNA, the CDR3 is TGCGCCAGCAGCTTCGATAGGACATATAATTCACCCCTCCACTTT. This translates into CASSFDRTYNSPLHF.

The rearrangement joins TRBV5-1 to TRBJ2-2; 11 bases map to TRBD2. Trimming cost V 5 bases and J 5 bases; bases outside gene matches: 5. Germline V gene data show CDR1 as SGHRS and CDR2 as YFSETQ. The CDR3 has 15 residues. The CDR3 DNA follows: TGCGCCAGCAGTCAACCTAGCGGGGGGACCGGGGAGCTGTTTTTT. Its translation: CASSQPSGGTGELFF.

The CDR3 protein is CSVEGSVGNYGYTF. The CDR3 DNA is TGCAGCGTTGAAGGTAGCGTCGGCAACTATGGCTACACCTTC. The chain employs TRBV29-1 and TRBJ1-2; no firm D call. Trimming cost V 1 base and J 2 bases, with 11 bases left between them. The CDR3 loop spans 14 amino acids. Germline loops: CDR1 SQVTM, CDR2 ANQGSEA.

V and J are TRBV27 and TRBJ2-7; unclear D gene. With 5 bases removed from V and 0 bases from J, the gap between germline ends came to 8 bases. CDR3 length equals 13 residues. The V gene's germline CDR1 is MNHEY and CDR2 SMNVEV (reference sequence). The CDR3 nucleotides are TGTGCCAGCAGTCGTGCCAACTCCTACGAGCAGTACGTC. Translating it yields CASSRANSYEQYV.

The V gene is TRBV9, the J gene TRBJ1-6; 7 nucleotides agree with TRBD1. The CDR3 is made up of 15 amino acids. V was pared by 3 bases and J by 7 bases, with 7 bases of the junction left unmatched. Germline lookup yields CDR1 SGDLS and CDR2 YYNGEE. CDR3: CASSGQGQANSPLHF. CDR3 nucleotides: TGTGCCAGCAGCGGACAGGGACAAGCCAATTCACCCCTCCACTTT.

The V gene is TRBV19, the J gene TRBJ1-4; 9 positions agree with TRBD1. Germline lookup yields CDR1 LNHDA and CDR2 SQIVND (reference sequence). The junction had 8 bases not matched to a gene; V was cut back by 3 bases and J by 0 bases. CDR3 length equals 18 residues. The DNA for the CDR3 is TGTGCCAGTAGTATCAAGGGACAGGGTATGACAACTAATGAAAAACTGTTTTTT. Translating gives CASSIKGQGMTTNEKLFF.

The chain links TRBV6-6 to TRBJ2-3; 8 bases align to TRBD2. The CDR3 spans 15 residues. Per the germline V gene, CDR1 is MNHNY and CDR2 is SVGAGI (reference sequence). V lost 2 bases and J lost 5; bases outside the gene matches: 6. The CDR3 DNA reads TGTGCCAGCAGTTACCGAGCGGGGGCGAAAGATACGCAGTATTTT. Protein sequence: CASSYRAGAKDTQYF.

This chain links TRBV19 with TRBJ1-4; D is unclear. Germline CDR1 reads LNHDA; CDR2 reads SQIVND (reference sequence). This CDR3 is 11 amino acids long. V lost 10 bases, J lost 4 bases, and 7 bases lay in between. Written as DNA, the CDR3 is TGTGCCACTATGTTTAATGAAAAACTGTTTTTT. Its translation is CATMFNEKLFF. The full variable domain, completed using reference TRBV19 and TRBJ1-4, is DGGITQSPKYLFRKEGQNVTLSCEQNLNHDAMYWYRQDPGQGLRLIYYSQIVNDFQKGDIAEGYSVSREKKESFPLTVTSAQKNPTAFYLCATMFNEKLFFGSGTQLSVL.

This rearrangement joins TRBV6-6 to TRBJ1-1; D ambiguous. Trimming took off 7 bases at V and 5 bases at J, with 23 bases between the two ends. The germline gives CDR1 MNHNY, CDR2 SVGAGI (reference sequence). The CDR3 consists of 16 residues. CDR3 nucleotide sequence: TGTGCCAGCAATTCTCATGCCCGGAATAGGGAGACTGAAGCTTTCTTT. Its translation is CASNSHARNRETEAFF.

The chain links TRBV7-9 to TRBJ2-1; D uncertain. Per the germline V gene, CDR1 is SEHNR and CDR2 is FQNEAQ (reference sequence). This CDR3 is built from 11 residues. Trimming took off 5 bases at V and 11 bases at J, with 10 bases between the two ends. The CDR3 region has the DNA TGTGCCAGCAGCGCTATTACTCAGCAGTTCTTC. Protein sequence: CASSAITQQFF.

To note about this clone: At the DNA level, this CDR3 is encoded by other sequences in the same sample as well. V and J are TRBV28 and TRBJ1-1; D not certain. The CDR3 totals 14 residues. Looked up from germline, CDR1 is MDHEN and CDR2 is SYDVKM. Trimming stripped 2 bases from V and 1 base from J, with 8 bases between. In DNA, the CDR3 is TGTGCCAGCAGTTTAGGAGCACCGAACACTGAAGCTTTCTTT. It codes for CASSLGAPNTEAFF.

The J gene is TRBJ1-1, the V gene TRBV6-5, with TRBD1 matching over 9 bases. The CDR3 extends over 14 amino acids. Germline CDR1 is MNHEY and CDR2 is SVGAGI. V lost 6 bases to trimming and J lost 6 bases; unmatched junction nucleotides: 8. This CDR3 reads CASRFLTGGAEAFF. CDR3 coding DNA: TGTGCCAGCAGGTTTCTTACAGGGGGCGCTGAAGCTTTCTTT.

This clone has only one observation. The chain links TRBV11-2 to TRBJ1-2, with unresolved D. Germline V gene data show CDR1 as SGHAT and CDR2 as FQNNGV. V dropped 0 bases and J dropped 10 bases, with 12 bases sitting between them. The CDR3 has 13 residues. As DNA, the CDR3 is TGTGCCAGCAGCTTAGATTTAACCTCTATCTACACCTTC. Its translation is CASSLDLTSIYTF.

The chain has TRBV4-1 and TRBJ2-5, with 11 bases fitting TRBD2. The CDR3 is made up of 15 amino acids. The V and J ends lost 1 base and 5 bases, in that order; junction bases with no gene match: 3. Looked up from germline, CDR1 is MGHRA and CDR2 is YSYEKL. The DNA of the CDR3 is TGCGCCAGCAGCCAAGGACTAGCGGGGCCTGAGACCCAGTACTTC. It yields the protein CASSQGLAGPETQYF.

This clone was counted a single time. The chain has TRBV30 and TRBJ1-4; D is unresolved. The CDR3 has 11 amino acids. From germline, CDR1 is GTSNPN and CDR2 SVGIG (reference sequence). The CDR3 DNA sequence: TGTGCTTGGGCGGCGCGTGAAAAACTGTTTTTT. Protein sequence: CAWAAREKLFF.

The chain has TRBV27 and TRBJ1-1; 9 bases map to TRBD1. The CDR3 has 15 amino acids. J lost 4 bases, V lost 5 bases, and 8 bases had no gene match. CDR1 and CDR2 (germline): MNHEY, SMNVEV (reference sequence). The CDR3 loop reads CASSPPPTGGTEAFF. CDR3 sequence (DNA): TGTGCCAGCAGTCCCCCCCCGACAGGGGGCACTGAAGCTTTCTTT.

V is TRBV6-1 and J is TRBJ2-3, with D possibly TRBD1 on 6 matching bases. V shed 8 bases and J shed 6 bases, with 15 bases lying between them. Germline loops: CDR1 MNHNS, CDR2 SASEGT. This CDR3 has 13 residues. The CDR3 here is CASLMTGGDTQYF. Written as DNA, the CDR3 is TGTGCCAGCTTGATGACAGGAGGCGATACGCAGTATTTT.

Here the CDR3 reads CASTWDSARSYYGYTF. The CDR3 DNA reads TGTGCCAGCACCTGGGACAGTGCCCGTTCCTACTATGGCTACACCTTC. V and J are TRBV2 and TRBJ1-2; 7 bases fit TRBD1. This CDR3 contains 16 residues. CDR1 is SNHLY, CDR2 FYNNEI, per germline. V lost 7 bases, J lost 3 bases, and 14 bases stayed unmatched.

The rearrangement links TRBV5-8 to TRBJ1-3, with 7 bases that match TRBD1. Germline V gene data show CDR1 as SGHTS and CDR2 as YDEGEE. The CDR3 is made up of 15 amino acids. The V gene end was trimmed by 4 bases and the J gene end by 6 bases; junction bases not matched to a gene: 10. The CDR3 is CASSPRQGLLNTIYF. In DNA, the CDR3 is TGTGCCAGCAGCCCTAGACAGGGATTATTAAACACCATATATTTT.